The entry below gives a single T cell receptor beta chain sequence along with its context. Authors' data handling: Amplification of reference gene primers was used by the study to estimate nucleated cell counts. This table comes from immunoSEQ multiplex PCR, and its TCRdb copy is limited to in-frame clones, with some not included. That table supplies the V and J calls and clone size; D and trimming were determined from the DNA. Counted here are 150,000 or so clones, approximately 90% occurring once; the ten biggest clones make up under 13%. The data were taken from a study of blood T cell repertoires in COVID-19. Study in general: Collection of acute and convalescent COVID-19 samples took place in the United States, Italy and Spain. T cells, B-cell-depleted T cells, or PBMCs supplied cDNA or gDNA.

The germline V and J ends were trimmed by 6 bases and 1 base, with 10 bases remaining between them. CDR3 length equals 13 residues. The germline V gene encodes CDR1 SGHKS and CDR2 YYEKEE (reference sequence). Sequencing was done on a sample of peripheral blood. The source is a man aged 45-65 years with acute or convalescent COVID-19. V usage is TRBV5-5 and J usage is TRBJ2-5; D may be TRBD1 (6 bases). The CDR3 sequence is CASNKDSQETQYF. CDR3 DNA: TGTGCCAGCAACAAGGACAGCCAAGAGACCCAGTACTTC.